This T cell receptor beta chain was found in a study of cytomegalovirus exposure and HLA in healthy donors. Use of 60 Vbeta and 13 Jbeta primers characterized the PCR. The method was immunoSEQ multiplex PCR; TCRdb's version includes in-frame clones alone and lacks a portion of them. The repertoire includes roughly 190,000 clones, 9.5% of them detected once, and over 1% sits in the top ten. The V end lost 10 bases, the J end lost 2 bases, and 17 bases lay between the germline ends. The CDR3 covers 14 residues. Germline CDR1 and CDR2: SNHLY and FYNNEI. Notes on the study in general: The authors enumerated roughly 180 TCR beta chains as linked to cytomegalovirus. Most TCR sequences proved rare, with some public TCRs found in many donors. Reported results showed that the classifier diagnosed cytomegalovirus status with high specificity and sensitivity. 87-base-pair reads could not separate some V segments, including TRBV6-2 and TRBV6-3.

This clone was recorded a few times. Its target is unknown. This sequence originates from a woman in her thirties in good health and CMV-seropositive. The sequenced sample consisted of PBMCs. The chain joins TRBV2 to TRBJ2-5, with TRBD1 as a possible D gene (7 bases). The CDR3 region is CATAGNRGQETQYF. CDR3 nucleotide sequence: TGTGCCACCGCGGGGAACAGGGGTCAAGAGACCCAGTACTTC.